Presented here are 29 T cell receptor beta chains from one specimen sequenced in a study of CD8 T cells in ankylosing spondylitis. In TCRdb, the 5' RACE reads were re-called with MiXCR into one record per CDR3 protein. This sample has roughly 230,000 distinct CDR3 sequences, with roughly 8% found just once. Sequences were obtained from blood, either unsorted or a sorted T cell fraction (not recorded which). These receptors all come from a female donor with ankylosing spondylitis or in good health (not recorded which).

This clonotype was counted many times. The chain has TRBV20-1 and TRBJ2-5; 9 nucleotides line up with TRBD2. Germline V lookup: CDR1 DFQATT, CDR2 SNEGSKA (reference sequence). CDR3 length: 14 amino acids. The J segment lost 5 bases and the V segment lost 3 bases, leaving 7 bases of the junction unmatched. This CDR3 reads CSARRTSVGETQYF. In nucleotides, the CDR3 is TGCAGTGCTAGGAGGACTAGCGTGGGGGAGACCCAGTACTTC.

There are many counts of this clonotype. The chain is built from TRBV11-2 and TRBJ1-3, with D possibly being TRBD1 (5 bases). Trimming took off 2 bases at V and 0 bases at J, with 20 bases between the two ends. The CDR3 runs 19 residues. Germline V gene data show CDR1 as SGHAT and CDR2 as FQNNGV. This chain's CDR3 is CASSLFRGGLNDSGNTIYF. Written as DNA, the CDR3 is TGTGCCAGCAGCTTATTCCGGGGCGGCCTGAATGACTCTGGAAACACCATATATTTT.

Remarks on this clonotype: This may stem from a read error, because a much larger clone lies one nucleotide away. V and J are TRBV3-1 and TRBJ1-2; D is undetermined. The length of the CDR3 is 17 residues. Germline values: CDR1 LGHDT, CDR2 YNNKEL (reference sequence). CDR3 DNA: TGTGCCTGCAGCCAAGATATCCCGGCGGGGATTGACTATGGCTACACCTTC. It encodes CACSQDIPAGIDYGYTF.

This clonotype was detected many times. The V gene is TRBV6-1, the J gene TRBJ2-7; D uncertain. Trimming pared 4 bases from V and 2 bases from J, leaving 9 bases between. From germline, CDR1 is MNHNS and CDR2 SASEGT. The CDR3 totals 13 residues. DNA of the CDR3: TGTGCCAGCAGTGCGACAAGAACCTACGAGCAGTACTTC. Amino acids: CASSATRTYEQYF.

This clonotype has a count of ten or more. The chain uses TRBV6-2 or TRBV6-3 and TRBJ2-7; TRBD2 aligns across 8 bases. V lost 7 bases, J lost 6 bases, and 11 bases stayed unmatched. Germline V gene sequence: CDR1 MNHEY, CDR2 SVGEGT. CDR3 size: 14 residues. CDR3 region: CASTPGLGYSEQYF. CDR3 coding DNA: TGTGCCAGCACTCCGGGACTAGGGTATTCCGAGCAGTACTTC.

Many counts were recorded for this clonotype. The chain has TRBV15 and TRBJ2-1; 10 bases are shared with TRBD2. V was clipped by 1 base and J by 7 bases; unmatched bases: 10. CDR3 length: 17 residues. Germline CDR1 LNHNV, CDR2 YYDKDF (reference sequence). CDR3 sequence (DNA): TGTGCCACCAGCAGAGGGGGGGGACTAGCGCGAGGGAATGAGCAGTTCTTC. This sequence encodes CATSRGGGLARGNEQFF. Full variable domain (rest looked up from reference TRBV15 and TRBJ2-1): DAMVIQNPRYQVTQFGKPVTLSCSQTLNHNVMYWYQQKSSQAPKLLFHYYDKDFNNEADTPDNFQSRRPNTSFCFLDIRSPGLGDTAMYLCATSRGGGLARGNEQFFGPGTRLTVL.

This clonotype came up many times. This sequence joins TRBV3-1 and TRBJ2-2; D might be TRBD1 or TRBD2, each matching 5 bases. Trimming took 4 bases from V and 4 from J, leaving 13 bases between them. CDR3 length: 15 amino acids. Germline lookup yields CDR1 LGHDT and CDR2 YNNKEL (reference sequence). In nucleotides, the CDR3 is TGTGCCAGCAGCCTCCCCGGGACCTTCACCGGGGAGCTGTTTTTT. Translating gives CASSLPGTFTGELFF.

This clonotype was seen repeatedly, ten times or more. The chain recombines TRBV15 with TRBJ1-5, with D tentatively TRBD1 (6 bases). The CDR3 extends over 13 amino acids. From germline, CDR1 is LNHNV and CDR2 YYDKDF (reference sequence). Trimming left V 3 bases short and J 7 bases short, with 10 bases between. CDR3 in amino acids: CATSSTGTQPQHF. For the CDR3, the DNA is TGTGCCACCAGCAGTACAGGGACCCAGCCCCAGCATTTT.

This clonotype showed up many times. The chain combines TRBV7-9 with TRBJ1-4; D unresolved. CDR3 length equals 14 residues. Per the germline V gene, CDR1 is SEHNR and CDR2 is FQNEAQ (reference sequence). Trimming left V 4 bases short and J 6 bases short, with 12 bases between. The CDR3 DNA follows: TGTGCCAGCAGCTCAGGTGGTGCGTATGAAAAACTGTTTTTT. Protein sequence: CASSSGGAYEKLFF. Supplemented by reference TRBV7-9 and TRBJ1-4, the full variable domain reads DTGVSQNPRHKITKRGQNVTFRCDPISEHNRLYWYRQTLGQGPEFLTYFQNEAQLEKSRLLSDRFSAERPKGSFSTLEIQRTEQGDSAMYLCASSSGGAYEKLFFGSGTQLSVL.

The rearrangement uses TRBV12-3 or TRBV12-4 and TRBJ2-1, with TRBD2 matching 7 bases. V dropped 3 bases and J dropped 2; count of bases not matched to a gene: 13. This CDR3 has 18 amino acids. The CDR3 protein is CASSFFRLARETYNEQFF. In DNA form, the CDR3 reads TGTGCCAGCAGTTTCTTCCGACTAGCCCGAGAGACCTACAATGAGCAGTTCTTC.

The sample holds many counts of this clonotype. CDR3 amino acids: CASSPADVWGEAFF. DNA for the CDR3: TGTGCCAGCAGTCCAGCCGACGTTTGGGGTGAAGCTTTCTTT. This chain links TRBV27 with TRBJ1-1; D ambiguous. The CDR3 totals 14 residues. Trimming cost V 5 bases and J 7 bases, with 17 bases left between them. Germline CDR1 is MNHEY and CDR2 is SMNVEV (reference sequence).

This clonotype was found many times. The V and J genes are TRBV5-1 and TRBJ2-1; 12 nucleotides match TRBD2. The CDR3 has 18 residues. V shed 0 bases and J 6 bases; nucleotides not matched to a gene: 10. Germline lookup yields CDR1 SGHRS and CDR2 YFSETQ. Written as DNA, the CDR3 is TGCGCCAGCAGCTTGGTTTCTTCACTAGCGGGAGGAGGCAATGAGCAGTTCTTC. Its protein is CASSLVSSLAGGGNEQFF.

This clonotype was detected many times. This chain connects TRBV20-1 to TRBJ2-7, with D unresolved. The V gene's germline CDR1 is DFQATT and CDR2 SNEGSKA (reference sequence). The V gene lost 5 bases and the J gene lost 2 bases, with 16 bases spanning the gap. This CDR3 region has 14 residues. The CDR3: CSAVGVVDPYEQYF. The CDR3 region has the DNA TGCAGTGCTGTTGGTGTTGTGGACCCCTACGAGCAGTACTTC.

This clonotype was counted at least ten times. The rearrangement links TRBV12-3 or TRBV12-4 to TRBJ2-1; 9 nucleotides agree with TRBD2. V was clipped by 2 bases and J by 4 bases; unmatched bases: 3. The CDR3 is made up of 15 amino acids. The CDR3 DNA follows: TGTGCCAGCAGTTTATGGCTAGCGGGGTACAATGAGCAGTTCTTC. Protein sequence: CASSLWLAGYNEQFF.

This clonotype was observed a handful of times. This chain links TRBV27 with TRBJ2-1, with 7 bases matching TRBD2. Trimming at V came to 6 bases and at J to 10 bases, leaving 18 bases not matched to a gene. This CDR3 has 16 residues. Per the germline V gene, CDR1 is MNHEY and CDR2 is SMNVEV (reference sequence). The CDR3 loop is CASSQRLATRMREQFF. DNA of the CDR3: TGTGCCAGCAGCCAAAGACTAGCTACCCGCATGAGGGAGCAGTTCTTC.

This clonotype was observed many times. This chain uses TRBV5-1 with TRBJ2-1; 7 bases match TRBD2. The V gene end was trimmed by 6 bases and the J gene end by 5 bases; junction bases not matched to a gene: 5. Germline CDR1 SGHRS, CDR2 YFSETQ. The CDR3 is 13 residues long. The CDR3 coding sequence is TGCGCCAGCATTCGAGCGGGAAACAATGAGCAGTTCTTC. This encodes CASIRAGNNEQFF.

This chain uses TRBV7-2 with TRBJ2-2; the D gene is possibly TRBD1 (6 bases). The V end lost 1 base, the J end lost 4 bases, and 10 bases lay between the germline ends. The CDR3 has 15 amino acids. Germline CDR1 SGHTA, CDR2 FQGNSA. The CDR3 protein is CASSLGTGFTGELFF. The CDR3 DNA sequence: TGTGCCAGCAGCTTAGGTACAGGGTTCACCGGGGAGCTGTTTTTT.

The J gene is TRBJ1-1, the V gene TRBV13, with a weak D call TRBD1 (5 bases). The CDR3 runs to 17 residues. V was cut by 5 bases and J by 0 bases, with 19 bases left in between. The V gene's germline CDR1 is PRHDT and CDR2 FYEKMQ (reference sequence). In nucleotides, the CDR3 is TGTGCCAGCAGCCCGGGCAGCGGGGACTACTTGAACACTGAAGCTTTCTTT. Encoded protein: CASSPGSGDYLNTEAFF.

This clonotype was observed at least ten times. This sequence joins TRBV29-1 and TRBJ2-7; 7 bases agree with TRBD2. The CDR3 is made up of 13 amino acids. CDR1 is SQVTM, CDR2 ANQGSEA, per germline. The trim removed 4 bases at V and 7 bases at J, leaving 10 bases unmatched. CDR3 protein: CSVVPVGGDEQYF. The CDR3 region has the DNA TGCAGCGTTGTGCCCGTGGGGGGGGATGAGCAGTACTTC.

This clonotype has at least ten counts. The rearrangement uses TRBV3-1 and TRBJ1-2, with TRBD1 as a possible D gene (6 bases). This CDR3 is 13 amino acids long. The germline CDR1 and CDR2 sequences are LGHDT and YNNKEL (reference sequence). V shed 1 base and J shed 7 bases, with 10 bases lying between them. The CDR3 reads CASSQAGDTGYTF. As DNA, the CDR3 is TGTGCCAGCAGCCAAGCGGGGGACACTGGCTACACCTTC.

About this clonotype: A read error may explain this, as a much larger clone is one base away. The chain uses TRBV7-7 and TRBJ2-2; D may correspond to TRBD1 or TRBD2 (6 bases each). Germline lookup yields CDR1 SSHAT and CDR2 FNYEAQ (reference sequence). V was cut by 0 bases and J by 7 bases, with 24 bases left in between. The length of the CDR3 is 19 residues. This CDR3 reads CASSLARGGGPLGIGELFF. CDR3 bases: TGTGCCAGCAGCTTAGCGAGAGGAGGGGGTCCCTTGGGGATCGGGGAGCTGTTTTTT.

This clonotype appeared a few times. This chain uses TRBV19 with TRBJ2-1, with 9 nucleotides matching TRBD2. The junction had 4 bases not matched to a gene; V was cut back by 1 base and J by 6 bases. The germline CDR1 and CDR2 sequences are LNHDA and SQIVND (reference sequence). The CDR3 totals 15 residues. CDR3 nucleotides: TGTGCCAGTAGTATAGGTAGCGGGAGAGCCAATGAGCAGTTCTTC. Its translation: CASSIGSGRANEQFF.

This clonotype was seen at least ten times. V usage is TRBV7-3 and J usage is TRBJ1-1; D perhaps matches TRBD1 (6 bases). CDR1 is SGHTA and CDR2 is FQGTGA in the germline V gene. CDR3 length equals 15 residues. V was shortened by 3 bases and J by 1 base, with 12 bases between the two germline ends. As DNA, the CDR3 is TGTGCCAGCAGCTTCGCCGACAGGTCGAACACTGAAGCTTTCTTT. Protein: CASSFADRSNTEAFF. Drawing the rest from reference TRBV7-3 and TRBJ1-1, the complete variable domain is GAGVSQTPSNKVTEKGKYVELRCDPISGHTALYWYRQSLGQGPEFLIYFQGTGAADDSGLPNDRFFAVRPEGSVSTLKIQRTERGDSAVYLCASSFADRSNTEAFFGQGTRLTVV.

This clonotype was seen a few times. V gene TRBV7-9 combines with J gene TRBJ1-3; D is ambiguous. V was shortened by 5 bases and J by 2 bases, with 13 bases between the two germline ends. The CDR3 extends over 15 amino acids. CDR1 is SEHNR and CDR2 is FQNEAQ in the germline V gene (reference sequence). CDR3 coding DNA: TGTGCCAGCAGCCTGTCCTCGGCAGCTGGAAACACCATATATTTT. This gives the protein CASSLSSAAGNTIYF.

This clonotype has at least ten counts. The V call is TRBV28, the J call TRBJ1-4, with TRBD1 as a possible D gene (5 bases). CDR3 size: 10 residues. CDR1 is MDHEN and CDR2 is SYDVKM in the germline V gene. For the CDR3, the DNA is TGTGCGGGGGGGAGAGAGAAACTGTTTTTT. It is translated as CAGGREKLFF. The full variable domain, completed using reference TRBV28 and TRBJ1-4, is DVKVTQSSRYLVKRTGEKVFLECVQDMDHENMFWYRQDPGLGLRLIYFSYDVKMKEKGDIPEGYSVSREKKERFSLILESASTNQTSMYLCAGGREKLFFGSGTQLSVL.

This clonotype has ten or more counts. The J gene is TRBJ2-7, the V gene TRBV7-9, with 7 bases that match TRBD2. The CDR3 consists of 16 residues. Germline-derived CDR1 and CDR2 are SEHNR and FQNEAQ (reference sequence). Losses at the gene ends were 1 base for V and 0 bases for J; bases not matched to a gene: 6. CDR3 residues: CASSLGGGPSSYEQYF. CDR3 in DNA: TGTGCCAGCAGCTTAGGCGGGGGACCGAGCTCCTACGAGCAGTACTTC. Combining the CDR3 with reference TRBV7-9 and TRBJ2-7 gives the whole variable domain DTGVSQNPRHKITKRGQNVTFRCDPISEHNRLYWYRQTLGQGPEFLTYFQNEAQLEKSRLLSDRFSAERPKGSFSTLEIQRTEQGDSAMYLCASSLGGGPSSYEQYFGPGTRLTVT.

This clonotype was detected many times. The CDR3 region is CSARVRDRAVAEAFF. The CDR3 nucleotides are TGCAGTGCTAGAGTCAGAGACAGAGCGGTCGCTGAAGCTTTCTTT. This rearrangement joins TRBV20-1 to TRBJ1-1, with D possibly matching TRBD1 (5 bases). CDR3 size: 15 residues. Trimming removed 1 base at V and 6 bases at J, with 18 bases between. Germline V gene data show CDR1 as DFQATT and CDR2 as SNEGSKA (reference sequence).

This clonotype occurred many times. The CDR3 sequence: CATSDPGLAGGNEQFF. CDR3 in DNA: TGTGCCACCAGTGATCCCGGACTAGCGGGAGGGAATGAGCAGTTCTTC. The V gene is TRBV24-1, the J gene TRBJ2-1, with 15 nucleotides matching TRBD2. Germline trimming cut 3 bases from V and 7 bases from J; bases unmatched to any gene: 3. CDR1 and CDR2 from the germline V gene are KGHDR and SFDVKD. CDR3 size: 16 residues.

The rearrangement uses TRBV3-1 and TRBJ1-5, with D tentatively TRBD1 (6 bases). The CDR3 consists of 17 residues. V shed 11 bases and J shed 0 bases, with 23 bases lying between them. Germline assignment: CDR1 LGHDT and CDR2 YNNKEL (reference sequence). The CDR3 nucleotides read TGTGCCTGCTGGCACACAGGGTTGGGCGATAGCAATCAGCCCCAGCATTTT. It specifies CACWHTGLGDSNQPQHF.